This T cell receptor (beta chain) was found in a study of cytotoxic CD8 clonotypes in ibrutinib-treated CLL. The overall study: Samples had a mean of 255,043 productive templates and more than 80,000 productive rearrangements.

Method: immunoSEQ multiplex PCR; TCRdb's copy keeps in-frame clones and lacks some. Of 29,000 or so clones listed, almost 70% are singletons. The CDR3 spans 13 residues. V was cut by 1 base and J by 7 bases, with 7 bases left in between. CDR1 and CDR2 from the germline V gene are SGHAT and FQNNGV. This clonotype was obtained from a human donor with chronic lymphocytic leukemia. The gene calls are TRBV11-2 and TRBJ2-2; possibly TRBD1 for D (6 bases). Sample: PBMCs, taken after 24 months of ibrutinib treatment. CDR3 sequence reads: CASSLVRGGELFF. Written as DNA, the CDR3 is TGTGCCAGCAGCTTAGTCAGGGGCGGGGAGCTGTTTTTT.